This T cell receptor (beta chain) was profiled in a study of blood T cell repertoires in COVID-19. Study information: Italy, Spain and the United States were the sources of the convalescent and acute COVID-19 samples. T cells, B-cell-depleted T cells, or PBMCs supplied cDNA or gDNA.

The CDR3 loop spans 16 amino acids. With 3 bases clipped from V and 1 base from J, the junction kept 8 bases outside the gene matches. Per germline, CDR1 LNHNV and CDR2 YYDKDF (reference sequence). Per the study methods: Using reference gene primer amplification, nucleated cell counts were estimated. Clones were read by immunoSEQ multiplex PCR, and TCRdb kept only the in-frame ones, dropping some. V and J calls plus clone size are reproduced from that table; the DNA served to infer D and trimming. The sample holds around 25,000 clones, 88% seen once. Sequencing was performed on peripheral blood. V gene TRBV15 combines with J gene TRBJ1-1; 7 nucleotides align to TRBD1. This receptor was obtained from a woman in her fifties or sixties with active COVID-19. The chain's CDR3 is CATSSPSRTGNTEAFF. CDR3 bases: TGTGCCACCAGCAGCCCCTCTCGGACAGGGAACACTGAAGCTTTCTTT.